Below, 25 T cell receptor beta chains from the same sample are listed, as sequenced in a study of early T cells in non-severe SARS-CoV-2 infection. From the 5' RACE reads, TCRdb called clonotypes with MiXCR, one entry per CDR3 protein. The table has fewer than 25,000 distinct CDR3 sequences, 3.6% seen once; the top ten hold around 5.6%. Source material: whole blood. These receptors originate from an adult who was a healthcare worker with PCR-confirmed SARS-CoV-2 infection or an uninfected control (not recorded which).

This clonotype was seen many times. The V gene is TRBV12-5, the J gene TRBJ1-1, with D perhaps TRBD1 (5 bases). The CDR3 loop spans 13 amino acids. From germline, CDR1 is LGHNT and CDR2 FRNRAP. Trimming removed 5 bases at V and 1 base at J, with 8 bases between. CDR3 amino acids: CASGPTGNTEAFF. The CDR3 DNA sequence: TGTGCTAGTGGTCCTACAGGGAACACTGAAGCTTTCTTT. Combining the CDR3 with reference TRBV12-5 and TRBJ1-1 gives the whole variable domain DARVTQTPRHKVTEMGQEVTMRCQPILGHNTVFWYRQTMMQGLELLAYFRNRAPLDDSGMPKDRFSAEMPDATLATLKIQPSEPRDSAVYFCASGPTGNTEAFFGQGTRLTVV.

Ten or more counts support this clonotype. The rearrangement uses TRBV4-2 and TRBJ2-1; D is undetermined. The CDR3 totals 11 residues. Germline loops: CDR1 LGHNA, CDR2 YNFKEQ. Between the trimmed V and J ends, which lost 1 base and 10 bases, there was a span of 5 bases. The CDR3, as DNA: TGTGCCAGCAGCCAAGTGGGGGAGCAGTTCTTC. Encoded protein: CASSQVGEQFF.

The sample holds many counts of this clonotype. CDR3 sequence reads: CASSYQWGTDTQYF. Written as DNA, the CDR3 is TGTGCCAGCAGTTACCAGTGGGGCACAGATACGCAGTATTTT. The genes are TRBV6-2 or TRBV6-3 and TRBJ2-3; D remains ambiguous. The CDR3 covers 14 residues. CDR1 MNHEY and CDR2 SVGEGT come from the germline V gene. V was pared by 2 bases and J by 1 base, with 7 bases between.

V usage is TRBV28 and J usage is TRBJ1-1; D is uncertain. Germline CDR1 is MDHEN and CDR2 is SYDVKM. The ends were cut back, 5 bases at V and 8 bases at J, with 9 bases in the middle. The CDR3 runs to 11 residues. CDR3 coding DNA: TGTGCCAGCAGTGATCAGCTGGAAGCTTTCTTT. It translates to CASSDQLEAFF. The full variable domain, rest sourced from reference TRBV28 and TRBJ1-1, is DVKVTQSSRYLVKRTGEKVFLECVQDMDHENMFWYRQDPGLGLRLIYFSYDVKMKEKGDIPEGYSVSREKKERFSLILESASTNQTSMYLCASSDQLEAFFGQGTRLTVV.

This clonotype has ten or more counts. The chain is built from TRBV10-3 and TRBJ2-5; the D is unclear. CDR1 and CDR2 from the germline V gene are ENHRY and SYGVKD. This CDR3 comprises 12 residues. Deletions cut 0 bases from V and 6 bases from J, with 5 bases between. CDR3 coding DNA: TGTGCCATCAGTGAGTCGCGGAAGACCCAGTACTTC. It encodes CAISESRKTQYF.

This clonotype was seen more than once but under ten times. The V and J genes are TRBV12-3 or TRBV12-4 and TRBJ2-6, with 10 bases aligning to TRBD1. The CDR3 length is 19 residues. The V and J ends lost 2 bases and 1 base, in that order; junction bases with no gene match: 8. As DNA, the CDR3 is TGTGCCAGCAGTTTAAGGTTGAGACAGGGGGCGTCTGGGGCCAACGTCCTGACTTTC. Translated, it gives CASSLRLRQGASGANVLTF.

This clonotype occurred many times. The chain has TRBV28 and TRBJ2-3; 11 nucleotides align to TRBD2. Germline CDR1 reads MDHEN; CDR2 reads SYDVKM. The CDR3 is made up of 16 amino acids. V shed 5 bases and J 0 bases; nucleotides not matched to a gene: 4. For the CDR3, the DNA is TGTGCCAGCAGTCAAACTAGCGGGGGTAGCACAGATACGCAGTATTTT. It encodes CASSQTSGGSTDTQYF.

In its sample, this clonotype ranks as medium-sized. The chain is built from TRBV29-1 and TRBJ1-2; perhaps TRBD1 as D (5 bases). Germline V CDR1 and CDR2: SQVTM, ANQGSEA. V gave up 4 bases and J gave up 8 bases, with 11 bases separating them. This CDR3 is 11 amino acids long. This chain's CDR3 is CSVGDHQGYTF. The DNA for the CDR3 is TGCAGCGTTGGGGACCATCAGGGCTACACCTTC.

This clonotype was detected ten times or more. The CDR3 protein is CASSSETGLSGYGYTF. CDR3 nucleotides: TGTGCCAGCAGCTCAGAAACAGGGTTAAGTGGGTATGGCTACACCTTC. The chain uses TRBV7-2 and TRBJ1-2, with a tentative D call TRBD1 (6 bases). The germline CDR1 and CDR2 sequences are SGHTA and FQGNSA. The germline V and J ends were trimmed by 4 bases and 5 bases, with 20 bases remaining between them. This CDR3 has 16 amino acids.

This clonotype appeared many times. CDR3 in DNA: TGTGCCAGCAGCTACCAAGAGACCCAGTACTTC. Residues: CASSYQETQYF. The V gene is TRBV7-3, the J gene TRBJ2-5; no definite D call. Germline V gene lookup returns CDR1 SGHTA and CDR2 FQGTGA. The CDR3 extends over 11 amino acids. The germline V and J ends were trimmed by 4 bases and 0 bases, with 0 bases remaining between them. Looking up the rest from reference TRBV7-3 and TRBJ2-5 gives the full variable domain: GAGVSQTPSNKVTEKGKYVELRCDPISGHTALYWYRQSLGQGPEFLIYFQGTGAADDSGLPNDRFFAVRPEGSVSTLKIQRTERGDSAVYLCASSYQETQYFGPGTRLLVL.

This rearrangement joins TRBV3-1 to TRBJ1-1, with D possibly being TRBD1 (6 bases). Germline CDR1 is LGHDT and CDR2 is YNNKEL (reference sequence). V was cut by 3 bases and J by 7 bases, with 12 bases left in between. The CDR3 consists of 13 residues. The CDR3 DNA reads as TGTGCCAGCAGCCACGGGGGCGCGTATGAAGCTTTCTTT. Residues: CASSHGGAYEAFF.

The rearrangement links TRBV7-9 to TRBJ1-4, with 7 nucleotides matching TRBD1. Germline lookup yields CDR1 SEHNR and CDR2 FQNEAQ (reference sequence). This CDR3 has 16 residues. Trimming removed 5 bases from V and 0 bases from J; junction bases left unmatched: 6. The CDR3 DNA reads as TGTGCCAGCAGCCCAGGGACAGCACCAACTAATGAAAAACTGTTTTTT. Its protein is CASSPGTAPTNEKLFF.

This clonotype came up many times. CDR3 DNA sequence: TGTGCCAGCAGCTCCACGACAGCGGACTATAATTCACCCCTCCACTTT. It is translated as CASSSTTADYNSPLHF. The chain recombines TRBV13 with TRBJ1-6; possible D gene TRBD1, 5 bases. This CDR3 contains 16 residues. Trimming pared 4 bases from V and 3 bases from J, leaving 13 bases between. Germline V lookup: CDR1 PRHDT, CDR2 FYEKMQ (reference sequence).

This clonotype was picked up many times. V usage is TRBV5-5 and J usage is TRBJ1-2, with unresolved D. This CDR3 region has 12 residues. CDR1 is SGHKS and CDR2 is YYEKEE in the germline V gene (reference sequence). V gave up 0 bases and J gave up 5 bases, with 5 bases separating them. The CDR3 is CASSLAKYGYTF. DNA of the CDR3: TGTGCCAGCAGCTTGGCAAAATATGGCTACACCTTC.

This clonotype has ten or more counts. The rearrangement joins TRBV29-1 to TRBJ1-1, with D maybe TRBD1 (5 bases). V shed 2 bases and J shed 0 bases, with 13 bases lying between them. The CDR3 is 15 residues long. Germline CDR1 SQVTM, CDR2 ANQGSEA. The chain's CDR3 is CSVETRQNMNTEAFF. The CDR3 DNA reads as TGCAGCGTTGAAACCAGACAGAACATGAACACTGAAGCTTTCTTT. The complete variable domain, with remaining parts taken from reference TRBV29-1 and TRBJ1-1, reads SAVISQKPSRDICQRGTSLTIQCQVDSQVTMMFWYRQQPGQSLTLIATANQGSEATYESGFVIDKFPISRPNLTFSTLTVSNMSPEDSSIYLCSVETRQNMNTEAFFGQGTRLTVV.

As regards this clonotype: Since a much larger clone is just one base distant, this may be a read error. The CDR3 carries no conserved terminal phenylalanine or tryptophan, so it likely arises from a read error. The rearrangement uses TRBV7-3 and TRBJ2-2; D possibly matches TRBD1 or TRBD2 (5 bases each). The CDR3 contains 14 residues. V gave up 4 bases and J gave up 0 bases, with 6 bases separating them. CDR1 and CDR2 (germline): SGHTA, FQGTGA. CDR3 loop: CASSSGPNTGELFC. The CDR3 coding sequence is TGTGCCAGCAGCTCGGGACCGAACACCGGGGAGCTGTTTTGT.

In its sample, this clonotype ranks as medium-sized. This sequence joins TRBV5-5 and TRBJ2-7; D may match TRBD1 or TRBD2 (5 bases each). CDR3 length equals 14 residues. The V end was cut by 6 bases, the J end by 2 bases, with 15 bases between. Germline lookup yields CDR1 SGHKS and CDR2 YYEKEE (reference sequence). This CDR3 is CASTEGTRPYEQYF. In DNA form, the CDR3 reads TGTGCCAGCACCGAAGGGACCCGACCCTACGAGCAGTACTTC.

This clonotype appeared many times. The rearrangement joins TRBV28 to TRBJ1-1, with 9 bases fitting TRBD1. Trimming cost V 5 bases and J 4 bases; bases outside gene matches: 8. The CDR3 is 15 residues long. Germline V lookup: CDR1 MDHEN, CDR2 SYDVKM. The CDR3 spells CASSEQGALGTEAFF. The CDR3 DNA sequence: TGTGCCAGCAGTGAACAGGGGGCTCTCGGCACTGAAGCTTTCTTT.

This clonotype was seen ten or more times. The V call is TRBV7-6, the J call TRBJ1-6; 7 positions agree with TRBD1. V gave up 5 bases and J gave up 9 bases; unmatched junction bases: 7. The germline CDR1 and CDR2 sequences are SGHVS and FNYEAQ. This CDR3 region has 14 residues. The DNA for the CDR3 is TGTGCCAGCAGCCTACAGGGGCGTAGTTCACCCCTCCACTTT. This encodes CASSLQGRSSPLHF.

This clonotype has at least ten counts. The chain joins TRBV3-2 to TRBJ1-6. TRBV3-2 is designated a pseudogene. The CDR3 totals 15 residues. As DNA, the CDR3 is TGTGCCAGCAGCCAAGGGGTGGGAGGGCGCTCACCCCTCCACTTT. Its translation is CASSQGVGGRSPLHF.

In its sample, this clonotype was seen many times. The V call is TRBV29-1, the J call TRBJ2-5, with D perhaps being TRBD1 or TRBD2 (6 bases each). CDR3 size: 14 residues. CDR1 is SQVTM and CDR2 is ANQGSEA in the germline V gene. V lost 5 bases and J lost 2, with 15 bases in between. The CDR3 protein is CSVRGAMDQETQYF. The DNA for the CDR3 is TGCAGCGTTAGGGGGGCCATGGATCAAGAGACCCAGTACTTC.

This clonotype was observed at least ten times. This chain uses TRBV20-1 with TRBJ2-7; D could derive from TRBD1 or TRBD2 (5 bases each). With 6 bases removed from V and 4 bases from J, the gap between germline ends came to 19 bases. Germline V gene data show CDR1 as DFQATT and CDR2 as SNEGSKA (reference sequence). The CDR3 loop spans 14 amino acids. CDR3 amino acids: CSAPVPGTGYEQYF. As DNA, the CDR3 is TGCAGTGCCCCCGTCCCCGGGACGGGATACGAGCAGTACTTC.

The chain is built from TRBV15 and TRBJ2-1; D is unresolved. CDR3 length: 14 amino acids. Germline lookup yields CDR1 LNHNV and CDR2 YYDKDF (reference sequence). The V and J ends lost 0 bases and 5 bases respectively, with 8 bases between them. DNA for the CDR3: TGTGCCACCAGCAGAGATCTAGGGAACAATGAGCAGTTCTTC. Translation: CATSRDLGNNEQFF.

The CDR3, as DNA: TGTGCCAGTAGGGCAGGGAGTTCCTATAATTCACCCCTCCACTTT. This encodes CASRAGSSYNSPLHF. This chain joins TRBV19 and TRBJ1-6, with D maybe TRBD1 (5 bases). In germline, CDR1 is LNHDA, CDR2 SQIVND (reference sequence). The V gene lost 6 bases and the J gene lost 1 base, with 10 bases spanning the gap. The CDR3 has 15 amino acids.

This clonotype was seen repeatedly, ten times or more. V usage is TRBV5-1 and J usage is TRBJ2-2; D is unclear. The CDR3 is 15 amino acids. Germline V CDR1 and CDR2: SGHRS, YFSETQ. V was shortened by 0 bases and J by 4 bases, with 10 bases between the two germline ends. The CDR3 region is CASSLVQQATGELFF. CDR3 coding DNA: TGCGCCAGCAGCTTGGTTCAGCAAGCCACCGGGGAGCTGTTTTTT.